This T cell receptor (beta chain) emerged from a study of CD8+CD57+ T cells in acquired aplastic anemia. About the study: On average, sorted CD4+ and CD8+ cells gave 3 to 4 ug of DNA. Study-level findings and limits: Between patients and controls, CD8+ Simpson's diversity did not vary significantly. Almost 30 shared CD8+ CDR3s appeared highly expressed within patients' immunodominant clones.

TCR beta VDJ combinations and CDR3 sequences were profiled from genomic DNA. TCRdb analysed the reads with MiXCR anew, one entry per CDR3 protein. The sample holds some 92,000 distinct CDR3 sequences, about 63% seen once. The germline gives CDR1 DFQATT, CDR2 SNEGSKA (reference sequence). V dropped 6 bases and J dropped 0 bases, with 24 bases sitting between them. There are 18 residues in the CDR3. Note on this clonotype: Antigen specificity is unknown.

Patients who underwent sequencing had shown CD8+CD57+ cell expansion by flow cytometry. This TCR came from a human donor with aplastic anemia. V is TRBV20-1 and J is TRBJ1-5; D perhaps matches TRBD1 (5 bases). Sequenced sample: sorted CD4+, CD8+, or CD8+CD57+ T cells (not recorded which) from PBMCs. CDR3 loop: CSAPGEGVKDNSNQPQHF. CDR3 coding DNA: TGCAGTGCCCCCGGGGAAGGGGTTAAGGATAATAGCAATCAGCCCCAGCATTTT.